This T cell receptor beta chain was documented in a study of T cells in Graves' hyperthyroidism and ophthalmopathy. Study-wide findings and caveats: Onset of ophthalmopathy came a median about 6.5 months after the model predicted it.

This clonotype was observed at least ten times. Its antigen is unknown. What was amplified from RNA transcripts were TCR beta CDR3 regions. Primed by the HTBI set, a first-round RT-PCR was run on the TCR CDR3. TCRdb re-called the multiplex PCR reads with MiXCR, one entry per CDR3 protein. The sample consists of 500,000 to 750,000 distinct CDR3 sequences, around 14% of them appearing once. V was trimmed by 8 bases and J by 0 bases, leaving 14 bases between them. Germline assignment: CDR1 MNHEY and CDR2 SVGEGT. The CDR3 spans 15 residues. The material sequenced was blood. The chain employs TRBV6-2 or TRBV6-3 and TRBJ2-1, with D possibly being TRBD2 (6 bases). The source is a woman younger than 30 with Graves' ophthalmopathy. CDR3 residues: CASLTEGISYNEQFF. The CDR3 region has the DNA TGTGCCAGCCTAACGGAGGGGATCTCCTACAATGAGCAGTTCTTC.